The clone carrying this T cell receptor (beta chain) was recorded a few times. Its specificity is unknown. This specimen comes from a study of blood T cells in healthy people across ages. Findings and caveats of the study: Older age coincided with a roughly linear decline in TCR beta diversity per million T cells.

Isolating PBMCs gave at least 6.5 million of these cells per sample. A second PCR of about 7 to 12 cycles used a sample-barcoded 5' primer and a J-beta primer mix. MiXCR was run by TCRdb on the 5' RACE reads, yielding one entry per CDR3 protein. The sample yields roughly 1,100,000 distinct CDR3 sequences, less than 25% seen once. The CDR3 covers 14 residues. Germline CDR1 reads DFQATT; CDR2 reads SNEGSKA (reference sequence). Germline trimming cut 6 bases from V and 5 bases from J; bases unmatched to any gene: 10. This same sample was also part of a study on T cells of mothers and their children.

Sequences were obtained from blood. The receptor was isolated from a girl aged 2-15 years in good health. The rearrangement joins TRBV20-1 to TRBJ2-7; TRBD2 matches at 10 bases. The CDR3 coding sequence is TGCAGTGCGTATGGGATTCTAGCGGGAGACGAGCAGTACTTC. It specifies CSAYGILAGDEQYF.